Reported below is one T cell receptor (beta chain). Its specificity is not known. One junction end does not reproduce the germline sequence, and a read error may be involved. This CDR3 has 13 residues. Germline V gene data show CDR1 as SQVTM and CDR2 as ANQGSEA. TCR beta cDNA was prepared out of roughly 0.45 ug total RNA by means of a constant-region primer. What produced the TCR beta libraries was three nested multiplex PCR rounds using slightly modified ARM-PCR. Use of TRBV1-TRBV30 forward primers with a C-beta reverse primer characterized the first two PCR rounds, which lasted 10 cycles each. TCRdb re-called the multiplex PCR reads with MiXCR, one entry per CDR3 protein. The sample records more than 85,000 distinct CDR3 sequences, 80% to 85% being singletons. Investigators took RNA and DNA out together from roughly 20-30 mg of unsorted bulk tissue. Patients underwent surgical resection for primary liver carcinoma.

This specimen belongs to a study of tumor-infiltrating lymphocytes in primary liver carcinoma. Study conclusions and caveats: About 7.5-24% of top clones, no more, were shared by all five regions.

This receptor was taken from a man in his forties or fifties with primary liver carcinoma and hepatitis B virus infection. Specimen: liver tumor tissue from sampling region 3. The subset is: tumor region T3, left-lateral pole. The V gene is TRBV29-1, the J gene TRBJ2-7; D possibly matches TRBD1 or TRBD2 (6 bases each). The CDR3 nucleotides read TGCAGCGTCGAAGGTCACGGGGGCTTCGAGCAGTACTTC. Protein product: CSVEGHGGFEQYF.